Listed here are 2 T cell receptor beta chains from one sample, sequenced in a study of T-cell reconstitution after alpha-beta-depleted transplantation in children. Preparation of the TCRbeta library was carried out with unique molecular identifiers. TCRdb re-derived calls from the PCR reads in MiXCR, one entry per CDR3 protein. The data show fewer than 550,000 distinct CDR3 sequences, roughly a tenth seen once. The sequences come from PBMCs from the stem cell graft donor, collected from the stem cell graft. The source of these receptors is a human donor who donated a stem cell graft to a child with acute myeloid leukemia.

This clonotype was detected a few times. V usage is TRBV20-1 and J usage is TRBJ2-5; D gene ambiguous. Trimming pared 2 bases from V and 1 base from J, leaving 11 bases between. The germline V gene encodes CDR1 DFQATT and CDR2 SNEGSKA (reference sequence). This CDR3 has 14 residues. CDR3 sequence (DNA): TGCAGTGCTAGATTTGGAAGTGGCCAAGAGACCCAGTACTTC. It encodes CSARFGSGQETQYF.

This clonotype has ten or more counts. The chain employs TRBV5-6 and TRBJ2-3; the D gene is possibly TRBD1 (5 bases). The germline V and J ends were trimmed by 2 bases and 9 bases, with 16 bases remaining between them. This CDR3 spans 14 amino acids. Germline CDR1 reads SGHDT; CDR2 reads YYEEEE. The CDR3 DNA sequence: TGTGCCAGCAGCTTCCTCTCAGGGCGCGAGACGCAGTATTTT. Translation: CASSFLSGRETQYF.